The entry below gives a single T cell receptor (beta chain) sequence along with its context. The antigen it binds to is not known. No base qualities exist here, and no much larger clone lies one base off it. The collaborating institutions used their own protocols to collect whole blood in K2EDTA tubes. For TCRbeta analysis, collaborators shipped samples in one of three forms: frozen whole blood, isolated PBMCs, or DNA extracted from either of those sample types. This sample is drawn from a study of blood T cell repertoires in COVID-19 (dated by TCRdb to the early 2020s). About the investigation overall: Samples from collaborators originated in the United States, Italy and Spain and spanned both the acute and convalescent phases of COVID-19. The material from the prospective study consisted of cDNA or gDNA derived from T cells, B-cell-depleted T cells, or PBMCs. Subjects who had been exposed to COVID-19, were actively infected with it, or had recovered from it provided the deeply sampled blood TCRbeta repertoires that made up the dataset. A freely available public database, intended as a resource for researchers studying the immune response to SARS-CoV-2, is where the repertoires were released. Samples came from the ongoing ImmuneRACE study (first 160 participants) plus 1,254 subjects from 6 global collaborators. The sample metadata nearly always contained a de-identified subject ID, COVID-19 status, age in years and sex. Where HLA class I and class II types were available, the types were taken from metadata supplied by the sample provider, not from assay-based typing. Broader findings and caveats from the paper: Clinical and demographic metadata were provided uncurated, with the amount varying by source and participant.

The germline V gene sets CDR1 to SGHTS and CDR2 to YDEGEE. Unmatched junction bases come to 6, with V trimmed by 5 bases and J by 5 bases. Its CDR3 holds 13 amino acids, cysteine through phenylalanine. Only the CDR3 region is kept as DNA, spanning 39 bases read in frame from base 1. TCRbeta CDR3 regions were amplified from genomic DNA using the immunoSEQ Assay, a bias-controlled multiplex PCR. In the original analysis: The number of nucleated cells in each sample was estimated from the amplification of reference gene primers within the assay. To quantify the absolute abundance of each unique TCRbeta CDR3 rearrangement, sequence reads were collapsed and filtered. For each sample, productive Simpson clonality was calculated by taking the square root of Simpson's diversity index across productive rearrangements. TCRdb obtained this table from immuneACCESS and retained in-frame rearrangements with V and J assigned. These tables miss some clones; where compared with another copy, unresolved V genes account for less than half of the shortfall, and the remainder is unexplained. The DNA gave D and trimming, while V, J and clone size come from that table. The table for this sample lists hundreds of thousands of clones; 80% to 90% of them were counted only once. Of the sample, roughly 5% is held by the ten largest clones.

Recombination linked TRBV5-8 to TRBJ2-5, and TRBD1 matches 7 of the central bases. Material for sequencing was peripheral blood. The receptor was isolated from a man in his forties with acute or convalescent COVID-19. The CDR3 has the sequence CASRQGLKETQYF. The nucleotide sequence reads TGTGCCAGCAGACAGGGGTTAAAGGAGACCCAGTACTTC.